The sequence of this T cell receptor (beta chain) was determined in a study of human T cells and chemical hapten exposure. Study-level results: In comparison with controls, expanded TCRs gave rise to a significantly larger number of large CDR3 similarity clusters.

Each CDR3 protein is one row after TCRdb ran MiXCR on the RACE reads. The sample carries a few hundred thousand distinct CDR3 sequences, roughly 8% recorded once. The sample holds many counts of this clonotype. The antigen is undetermined. With 4 bases removed from V and 4 bases from J, the gap between germline ends came to 10 bases. This CDR3 has 14 residues. Germline V gives CDR1 KGHDR, CDR2 SFDVKD. The time point here: pre-sensitization, week 0. Documented treatment: therapeutic diphenylcyclopropenone sensitization with weekly scalp DPC. The V gene is TRBV24-1, the J gene TRBJ2-1; D gene uncertain. The specimen was whole blood, collected in connection with sensitization to the hapten diphenylcyclopropenone (DPC). The sequence derives from a man aged 18 to 35 with alopecia areata. Some clones in this sample may be carry-over from other donors' samples. Here the CDR3 DNA reads TGTGCCACCAGTGACTCAGACGGGTACAATGAGCAGTTCTTC. This gives the protein CATSDSDGYNEQFF.